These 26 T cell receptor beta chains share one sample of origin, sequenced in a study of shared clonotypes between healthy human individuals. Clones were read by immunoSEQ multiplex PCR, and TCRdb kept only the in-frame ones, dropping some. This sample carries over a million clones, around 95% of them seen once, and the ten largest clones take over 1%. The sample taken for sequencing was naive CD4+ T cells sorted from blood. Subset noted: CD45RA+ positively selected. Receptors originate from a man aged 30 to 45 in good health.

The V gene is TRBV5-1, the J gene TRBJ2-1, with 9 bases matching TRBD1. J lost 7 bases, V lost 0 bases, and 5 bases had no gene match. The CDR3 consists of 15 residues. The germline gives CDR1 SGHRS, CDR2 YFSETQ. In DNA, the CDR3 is TGCGCCAGCAGCTTGGAGGACAGGGGCGGTAATGAGCAGTTCTTC. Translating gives CASSLEDRGGNEQFF.

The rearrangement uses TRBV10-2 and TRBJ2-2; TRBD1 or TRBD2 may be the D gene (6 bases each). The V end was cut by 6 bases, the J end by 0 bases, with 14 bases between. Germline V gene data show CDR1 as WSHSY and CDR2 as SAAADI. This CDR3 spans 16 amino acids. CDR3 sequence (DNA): TGCGCCAGCAGACGAGAGGGGGGATCGAACACCGGGGAGCTGTTTTTT. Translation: CASRREGGSNTGELFF.

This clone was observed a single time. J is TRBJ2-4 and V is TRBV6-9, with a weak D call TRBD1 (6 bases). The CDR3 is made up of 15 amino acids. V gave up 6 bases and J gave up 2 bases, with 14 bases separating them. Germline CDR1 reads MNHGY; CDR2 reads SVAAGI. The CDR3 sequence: CASSAQQGPKNIQYF. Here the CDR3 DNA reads TGTGCCAGCAGCGCCCAACAGGGACCCAAAAACATTCAGTACTTC.

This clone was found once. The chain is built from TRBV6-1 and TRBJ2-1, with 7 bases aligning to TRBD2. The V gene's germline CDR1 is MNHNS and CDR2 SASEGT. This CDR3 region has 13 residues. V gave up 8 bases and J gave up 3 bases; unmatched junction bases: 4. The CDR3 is CASGGTIYNEQFF. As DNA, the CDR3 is TGTGCCAGCGGGGGGACTATCTACAATGAGCAGTTCTTC.

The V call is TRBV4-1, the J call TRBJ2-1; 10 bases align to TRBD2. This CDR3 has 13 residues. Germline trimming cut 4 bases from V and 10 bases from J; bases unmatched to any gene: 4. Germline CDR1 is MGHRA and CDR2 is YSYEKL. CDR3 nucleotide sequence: TGCGCCAGCAGCCTAGCGGGAGGTGACGAGCAGTTCTTC. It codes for CASSLAGGDEQFF.

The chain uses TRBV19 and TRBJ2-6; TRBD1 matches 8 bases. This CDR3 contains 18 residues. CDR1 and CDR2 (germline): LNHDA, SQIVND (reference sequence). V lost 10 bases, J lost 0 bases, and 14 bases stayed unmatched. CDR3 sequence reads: CATIGQGRTYSGANVLTF. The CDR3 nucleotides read TGTGCCACCATCGGACAGGGTCGAACTTACTCTGGGGCCAACGTCCTGACTTTC. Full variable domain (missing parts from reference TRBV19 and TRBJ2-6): DGGITQSPKYLFRKEGQNVTLSCEQNLNHDAMYWYRQDPGQGLRLIYYSQIVNDFQKGDIAEGYSVSREKKESFPLTVTSAQKNPTAFYLCATIGQGRTYSGANVLTFGAGSRLTVL.

The DNA for the CDR3 is TGTGCGACACGGGGGGTGGGACAGTACTATGGCTACACCTTC. This translates into CATRGVGQYYGYTF. V usage is TRBV25-1 and J usage is TRBJ1-2; 7 bases are shared with TRBD1. The length of the CDR3 is 14 residues. Per the germline V gene, CDR1 is MGHDK and CDR2 is SYGVNS.

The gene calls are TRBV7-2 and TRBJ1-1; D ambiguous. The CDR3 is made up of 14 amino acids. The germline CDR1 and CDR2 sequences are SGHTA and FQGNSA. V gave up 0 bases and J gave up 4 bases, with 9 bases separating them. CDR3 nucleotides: TGTGCCAGCAGCTTAGCGGGGTGGGGCACTGAAGCTTTCTTT. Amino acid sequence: CASSLAGWGTEAFF.

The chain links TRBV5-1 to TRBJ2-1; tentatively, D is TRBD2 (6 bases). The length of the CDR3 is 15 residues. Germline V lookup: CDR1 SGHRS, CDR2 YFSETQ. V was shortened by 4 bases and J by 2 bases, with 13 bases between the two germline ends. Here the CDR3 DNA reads TGCGCCAGCAGCCCCGCTAGCGCCGCCTACAATGAGCAGTTCTTC. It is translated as CASSPASAAYNEQFF. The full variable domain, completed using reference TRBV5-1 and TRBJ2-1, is KAGVTQTPRYLIKTRGQQVTLSCSPISGHRSVSWYQQTPGQGLQFLFEYFSETQRNKGNFPGRFSGRQFSNSRSEMNVSTLELGDSALYLCASSPASAAYNEQFFGPGTRLTVL.

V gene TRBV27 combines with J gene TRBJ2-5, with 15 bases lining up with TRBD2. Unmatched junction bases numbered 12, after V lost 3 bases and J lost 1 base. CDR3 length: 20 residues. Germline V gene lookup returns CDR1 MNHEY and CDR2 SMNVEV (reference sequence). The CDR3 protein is CASSFRGTSGRMPGQETQYF. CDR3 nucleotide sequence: TGTGCCAGCAGTTTCAGGGGGACTAGCGGGAGGATGCCAGGCCAAGAGACCCAGTACTTC.

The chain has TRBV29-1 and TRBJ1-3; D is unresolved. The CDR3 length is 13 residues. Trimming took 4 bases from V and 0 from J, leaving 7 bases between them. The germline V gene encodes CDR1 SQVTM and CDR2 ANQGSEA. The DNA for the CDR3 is TGCAGCGTTGCTGAAAACTCTGGAAACACCATATATTTT. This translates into CSVAENSGNTIYF.

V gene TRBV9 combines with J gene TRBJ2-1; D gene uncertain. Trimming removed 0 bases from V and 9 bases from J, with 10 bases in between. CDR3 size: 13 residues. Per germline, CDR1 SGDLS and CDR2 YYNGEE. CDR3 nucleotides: TGTGCCAGCAGCGTAGTGGGCTACGGTGAGCAGTTCTTC. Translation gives CASSVVGYGEQFF.

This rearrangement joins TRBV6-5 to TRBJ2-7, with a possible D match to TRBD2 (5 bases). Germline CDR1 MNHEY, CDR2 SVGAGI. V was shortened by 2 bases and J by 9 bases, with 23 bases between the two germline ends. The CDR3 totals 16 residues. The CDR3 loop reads CASSYEGLIEGNRQYF. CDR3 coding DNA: TGTGCCAGCAGTTACGAGGGTTTGATTGAAGGGAATCGGCAGTACTTC.

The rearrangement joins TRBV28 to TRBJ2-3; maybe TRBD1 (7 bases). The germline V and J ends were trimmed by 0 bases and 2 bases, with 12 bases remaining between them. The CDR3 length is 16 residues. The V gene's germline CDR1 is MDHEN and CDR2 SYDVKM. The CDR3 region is CASSLWARGATDTQYF. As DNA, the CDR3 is TGTGCCAGCAGTTTATGGGCCAGGGGGGCCACAGATACGCAGTATTTT.

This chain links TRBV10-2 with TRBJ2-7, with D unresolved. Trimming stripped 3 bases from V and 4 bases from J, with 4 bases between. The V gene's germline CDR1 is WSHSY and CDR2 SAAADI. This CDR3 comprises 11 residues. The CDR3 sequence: CASSDQYEQYF. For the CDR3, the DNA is TGCGCCAGCAGTGATCAGTACGAGCAGTACTTC.

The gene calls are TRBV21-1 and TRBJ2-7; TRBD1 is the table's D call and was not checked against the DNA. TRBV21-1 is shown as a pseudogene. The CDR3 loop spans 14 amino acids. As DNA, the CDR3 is TGTGCCAGCCTCGGGACAGGGGTGATACACGAGCAGTACTTC. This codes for CASLGTGVIHEQYF.

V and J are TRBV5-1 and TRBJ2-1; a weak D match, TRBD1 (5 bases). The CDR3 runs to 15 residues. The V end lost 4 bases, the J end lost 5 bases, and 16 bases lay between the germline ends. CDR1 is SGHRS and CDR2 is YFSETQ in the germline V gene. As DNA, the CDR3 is TGCGCCAGCAGCCCTGGACATACTACTAACAATGAGCAGTTCTTC. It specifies CASSPGHTTNNEQFF.

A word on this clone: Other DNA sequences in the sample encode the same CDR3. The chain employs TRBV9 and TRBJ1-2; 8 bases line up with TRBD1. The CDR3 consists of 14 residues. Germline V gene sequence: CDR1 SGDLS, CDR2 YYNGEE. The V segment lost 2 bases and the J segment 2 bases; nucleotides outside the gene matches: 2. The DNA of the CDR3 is TGTGCCAGCAGCGTCGACAGGGGAAACTATGGCTACACCTTC. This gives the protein CASSVDRGNYGYTF.

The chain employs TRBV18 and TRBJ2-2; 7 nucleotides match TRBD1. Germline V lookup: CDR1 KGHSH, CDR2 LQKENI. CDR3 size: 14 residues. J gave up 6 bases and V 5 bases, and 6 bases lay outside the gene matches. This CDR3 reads CASSRRDRPGELFF. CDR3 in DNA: TGTGCCAGCTCAAGACGGGACAGACCCGGGGAGCTGTTTTTT.

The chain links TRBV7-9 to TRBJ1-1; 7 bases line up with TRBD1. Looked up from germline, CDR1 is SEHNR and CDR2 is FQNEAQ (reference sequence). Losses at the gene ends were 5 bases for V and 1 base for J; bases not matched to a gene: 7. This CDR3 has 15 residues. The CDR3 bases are TGTGCCAGCAGCCCCCGGGCAGGGGGGAACACTGAAGCTTTCTTT. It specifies CASSPRAGGNTEAFF.

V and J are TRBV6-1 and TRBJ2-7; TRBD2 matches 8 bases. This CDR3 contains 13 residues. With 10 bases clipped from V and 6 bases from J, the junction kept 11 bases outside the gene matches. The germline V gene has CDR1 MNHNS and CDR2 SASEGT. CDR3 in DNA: TGTGCCATTCAGAGACTAGCGTTTTCCGAGCAGTACTTC. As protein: CAIQRLAFSEQYF.

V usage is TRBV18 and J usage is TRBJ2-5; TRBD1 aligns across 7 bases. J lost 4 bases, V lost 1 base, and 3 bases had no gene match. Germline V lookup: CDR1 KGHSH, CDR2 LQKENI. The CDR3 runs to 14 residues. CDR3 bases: TGTGCCAGCTCACCACAGGGGGCAGGAGAGACCCAGTACTTC. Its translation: CASSPQGAGETQYF.

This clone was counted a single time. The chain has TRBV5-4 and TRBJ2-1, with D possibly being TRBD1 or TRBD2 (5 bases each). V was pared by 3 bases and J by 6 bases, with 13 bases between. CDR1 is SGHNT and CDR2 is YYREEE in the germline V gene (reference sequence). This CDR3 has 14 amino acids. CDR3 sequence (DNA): TGTGCCAGCAGCTCGGGACCCGAGGGCAATGAGCAGTTCTTC. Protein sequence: CASSSGPEGNEQFF.

CDR3 loop: CASWDRDNQPQHF. The CDR3 bases are TGTGCCAGCTGGGACAGGGACAATCAGCCCCAGCATTTT. V and J are TRBV19 and TRBJ1-5, with TRBD1 identical over 9 bases. After removal of 9 bases from V and 3 bases from J, the junction contained 3 bases not matched to a gene. CDR3 length: 13 residues. Germline CDR1 is LNHDA and CDR2 is SQIVND (reference sequence).

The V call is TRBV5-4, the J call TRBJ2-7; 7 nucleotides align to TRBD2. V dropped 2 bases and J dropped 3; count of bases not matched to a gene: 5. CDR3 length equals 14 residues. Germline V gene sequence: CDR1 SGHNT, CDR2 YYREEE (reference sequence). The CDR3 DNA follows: TGTGCCAGCAGCTTTGGCGGGAGAATCTACGAGCAGTACTTC. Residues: CASSFGGRIYEQYF.

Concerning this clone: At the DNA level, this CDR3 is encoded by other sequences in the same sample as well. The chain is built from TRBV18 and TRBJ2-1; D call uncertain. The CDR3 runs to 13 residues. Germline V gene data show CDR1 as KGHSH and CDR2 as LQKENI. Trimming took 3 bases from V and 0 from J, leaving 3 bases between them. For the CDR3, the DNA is TGTGCCAGCTCACCCAGCTCCTACAATGAGCAGTTCTTC. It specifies CASSPSSYNEQFF.